One and the same sample provided the 20 T cell receptor beta chains below, sequenced in a study of read filtering for tumor transcriptome and immune sequencing. The library was built from 400 ng RNA with molecular barcoded adaptors for alpha/delta and beta/gamma chains. TCRdb passed the reads through MiXCR, listing each CDR3 protein once. The repertoire holds roughly 38,000 distinct CDR3 sequences, with over 10% as singletons. The specimen sequenced was a population of CD138-negative cells sorted from bone marrow. These receptors originate from a donor aged 40 or over with multiple myeloma.

Here the CDR3 reads CASSFGGSGTEAFF. In DNA, the CDR3 is TGCGCCAGCAGCTTTGGGGGATCGGGCACTGAAGCTTTCTTT. The J gene is TRBJ1-1, the V gene TRBV5-1, with D perhaps TRBD1 (5 bases). V lost 2 bases to trimming and J lost 4 bases, with 12 bases between them. Germline V CDR1 and CDR2: SGHRS, YFSETQ. The CDR3 runs to 14 residues. Combining the CDR3 with reference TRBV5-1 and TRBJ1-1 gives the whole variable domain KAGVTQTPRYLIKTRGQQVTLSCSPISGHRSVSWYQQTPGQGLQFLFEYFSETQRNKGNFPGRFSGRQFSNSRSEMNVSTLELGDSALYLCASSFGGSGTEAFFGQGTRLTVV.

This clonotype was detected only a few times. The genes are TRBV29-1 and TRBJ2-7; 12 nucleotides match TRBD2. This CDR3 has 16 residues. Germline V CDR1 and CDR2: SQVTM, ANQGSEA. Losses at the gene ends were 6 bases for V and 2 bases for J; bases not matched to a gene: 11. The chain's CDR3 is CSVEWTSGTTAYEQYF. CDR3 coding DNA: TGCAGCGTAGAATGGACTAGCGGGACTACAGCCTACGAGCAGTACTTC.

A note on this clonotype: A much larger clone lies a single base off, so this may be a read error. V gene TRBV12-3 or TRBV12-4 combines with J gene TRBJ2-7; weak D call: TRBD1 (5 bases). This CDR3 region has 12 residues. The CDR3 DNA is TGTGCCAGCAGTTTAGAGGGGTTCGAGCAGTGCTTC. This encodes CASSLEGFEQCF.

At least ten counts were recorded for this clonotype. Given a much more abundant clone one base away, this may be a read error. The V call is TRBV20-1, the J call TRBJ2-1; 7 bases are a match to TRBD2. J was trimmed by 0 bases and V by 1 base; bases with no gene match: 6. The CDR3 extends over 16 amino acids. In germline, CDR1 is DFQATT, CDR2 SNEGSKA (reference sequence). The CDR3, as DNA: TGCAGTGCTAGAGTTCGGCGGGAGAGCTCCTACAATGAGCAGTTCTTC. As protein: CSARVRRESSYNEQFF.

This clonotype has a count of ten or more. The chain joins TRBV3-1 to TRBJ2-7; no clear D. Germline V lookup: CDR1 LGHDT, CDR2 YNNKEL (reference sequence). The CDR3 runs to 15 residues. V shed 0 bases and J shed 2 bases, with 11 bases lying between them. CDR3: CASSQDRAETYEQYF. CDR3 nucleotides: TGTGCCAGCAGCCAAGATCGGGCGGAGACCTACGAGCAGTACTTC.

This clonotype came up many times. This rearrangement joins TRBV3-1 to TRBJ2-7; no clear D gene. The germline V and J ends were trimmed by 4 bases and 1 base, with 11 bases remaining between them. Germline V gene sequence: CDR1 LGHDT, CDR2 YNNKEL (reference sequence). This CDR3 has 14 amino acids. The CDR3 here is CASSPRGMSYEQYF. As DNA, the CDR3 is TGTGCCAGCAGCCCCCGTGGTATGTCCTACGAGCAGTACTTC.

This clonotype showed up many times. V is TRBV6-5 and J is TRBJ1-1; perhaps TRBD1 as D (5 bases). The V and J ends lost 0 bases and 1 base respectively, with 9 bases between them. CDR1 is MNHEY and CDR2 is SVGAGI in the germline V gene. The CDR3 is made up of 15 amino acids. DNA for the CDR3: TGTGCCAGCAGTTACTCGAGGCAGGGGAACACTGAAGCTTTCTTT. This codes for CASSYSRQGNTEAFF.

This clonotype was recorded at least ten times. An end of the junction differs from the germline gene, which may be a read error. V is TRBV28 and J is TRBJ2-3; 13 bases agree with TRBD2. Germline V gene data show CDR1 as MDHEN and CDR2 as SYDVKM. CDR3 length: 18 amino acids. The CDR3 protein is CACSLLGTSGVTGDTQYF. Written as DNA, the CDR3 is TGTGCCTGCAGTTTACTCGGGACTAGCGGGGTCACAGGGGATACGCAGTATTTT.

This clonotype showed up many times. The chain carries TRBV3-1 and TRBJ2-2, with D possibly TRBD2 on 5 matching bases. V shed 1 base and J shed 4 bases, with 7 bases lying between them. Germline CDR1 is LGHDT and CDR2 is YNNKEL (reference sequence). The CDR3 sequence is 14 residues long. CDR3 DNA sequence: TGTGCCAGCAGCCAAGCCGGGGTCACCGGGGAGCTGTTTTTT. It encodes CASSQAGVTGELFF.

This clonotype was counted ten times or more. The chain uses TRBV20-1 and TRBJ2-2, with D possibly being TRBD2 (6 bases). CDR1 and CDR2 (germline): DFQATT, SNEGSKA (reference sequence). Between the trimmed V and J ends, which lost 0 bases and 7 bases, there was a span of 12 bases. The CDR3 consists of 14 residues. DNA for the CDR3: TGCAGTGCTAGAGATCGGGGGAAGGGCGGGGAGCTGTTTTTT. This sequence encodes CSARDRGKGGELFF.

This clonotype has at least ten counts. The rearrangement joins TRBV2 to TRBJ1-5; 7 nucleotides match TRBD1. CDR3 length: 14 amino acids. Per the germline V gene, CDR1 is SNHLY and CDR2 is FYNNEI. V was clipped by 1 base and J by 6 bases; unmatched bases: 3. The CDR3 protein is CASSEGQGFQPQHF. The CDR3 bases are TGTGCCAGCAGTGAAGGACAGGGCTTTCAGCCCCAGCATTTT.

This clonotype was counted at least ten times. J is TRBJ2-5 and V is TRBV2; D tentatively fits TRBD1 or TRBD2 (7 bases each). The CDR3 is 14 residues long. CDR1 is SNHLY and CDR2 is FYNNEI in the germline V gene. Between the trimmed V and J ends, which lost 3 bases and 5 bases, there was a span of 13 bases. The CDR3 loop is CASSEQGGYETQYF. For the CDR3, the DNA is TGTGCCAGCAGTGAGCAGGGGGGGTACGAGACCCAGTACTTC.

This clonotype showed up many times. J is TRBJ2-1 and V is TRBV7-9; possibly TRBD1 for D (6 bases). Germline V lookup: CDR1 SEHNR, CDR2 FQNEAQ (reference sequence). The CDR3 is 17 residues long. Trimming stripped 4 bases from V and 4 bases from J, with 20 bases between. As DNA, the CDR3 is TGTGCCAGCAGCTCCTACTCATCAGAGGGGGTATACAATGAGCAGTTCTTC. Protein: CASSSYSSEGVYNEQFF.

This clonotype was observed at least ten times. The gene calls are TRBV6-2 or TRBV6-3 and TRBJ2-4; no reliable D call. This CDR3 contains 17 residues. Germline V gene lookup returns CDR1 MNHEY and CDR2 SVGEGT. V lost 5 bases, J lost 5 bases, and 22 bases lay in between. This CDR3 is CASSPSKGWAVQNIQYF. The CDR3 bases are TGTGCCAGCAGTCCCTCGAAAGGGTGGGCGGTCCAAAACATTCAGTACTTC.

Many counts were recorded for this clonotype. The CDR3 loop reads CASSVDGETQYF. In DNA form, the CDR3 reads TGTGCCAGCAGCGTGGACGGGGAGACCCAGTACTTC. This chain uses TRBV9 with TRBJ2-5; D remains ambiguous. Per the germline V gene, CDR1 is SGDLS and CDR2 is YYNGEE. The CDR3 is made up of 12 amino acids. V was cut by 2 bases and J by 5 bases, with 7 bases left in between.

This clonotype was seen repeatedly, ten times or more. The CDR3 loop is CSARRDGNQPQHF. CDR3 sequence (DNA): TGCAGTGCTAGGAGGGACGGTAATCAGCCCCAGCATTTT. J is TRBJ1-5 and V is TRBV20-1, with D tentatively TRBD1 (5 bases). The CDR3 sequence is 13 residues long. Between the trimmed V and J ends, which lost 3 bases and 4 bases, there was a span of 10 bases. CDR1 is DFQATT, CDR2 SNEGSKA, per germline (reference sequence).

This clonotype was recorded many times. The rearrangement links TRBV29-1 to TRBJ1-1, with D possibly matching TRBD1 (6 bases). V was shortened by 7 bases and J by 4 bases, with 19 bases between the two germline ends. The CDR3 is 14 residues long. Looked up from germline, CDR1 is SQVTM and CDR2 is ANQGSEA. CDR3 coding DNA: TGCAGCGAACAACAGGGAGGAGGTGGCACTGAAGCTTTCTTT. It yields the protein CSEQQGGGGTEAFF. Filled out from reference TRBV29-1 and TRBJ1-1, the complete variable domain reads SAVISQKPSRDICQRGTSLTIQCQVDSQVTMMFWYRQQPGQSLTLIATANQGSEATYESGFVIDKFPISRPNLTFSTLTVSNMSPEDSSIYLCSEQQGGGGTEAFFGQGTRLTVV.

This clonotype was counted at least ten times. The J gene is TRBJ1-5, the V gene TRBV6-1; no clear D. This CDR3 has 13 residues. Germline V gives CDR1 MNHNS, CDR2 SASEGT. V lost 7 bases and J lost 7, with 14 bases in between. CDR3 amino acids: CASNLNGRQPQHF. The CDR3 DNA reads TGTGCCAGCAATTTGAATGGCAGGCAGCCCCAGCATTTT.

This clonotype was counted at least ten times. This rearrangement joins TRBV20-1 to TRBJ2-3, with D tentatively TRBD1 (6 bases). The CDR3 runs to 14 residues. The germline V gene has CDR1 DFQATT and CDR2 SNEGSKA (reference sequence). With 3 bases removed from V and 3 bases from J, the gap between germline ends came to 13 bases. The CDR3 protein is CSARTGGVTDTQYF. CDR3 DNA: TGCAGTGCTAGGACAGGCGGTGTAACAGATACGCAGTATTTT.

This clonotype appeared many times. The junction shows a germline mismatch at one end, possibly a read error. This sequence joins TRBV7-9 and TRBJ2-1; D gene uncertain. CDR3 size: 16 residues. The germline gives CDR1 SEHNR, CDR2 FQNEAQ (reference sequence). In DNA form, the CDR3 reads TGTGCCAGCAGCTCCGACGGTGGATTTCGCTACAATGAGCTGTTCTTC. Residues: CASSSDGGFRYNELFF.